This T cell receptor beta chain is drawn from a study of T-cell reconstitution after alpha-beta-depleted transplantation in children. V was cut by 4 bases and J by 3 bases, with 15 bases left in between. The CDR3 covers 14 residues. Germline V CDR1 and CDR2: DFQATT, SNEGSKA (reference sequence). Preparation of the TCRbeta library involved a method that used unique molecular identifiers. TCRdb independently ran MiXCR on the PCR reads; one entry per CDR3 protein. The sample lists about half a million distinct CDR3 sequences, 9.5% to 15% occurring once. The sequencing here drew on PBMCs from the stem cell graft donor, taken from the stem cell graft. This TCR was recovered from a human donor who donated a stem cell graft to a child with combined immunodeficiency. V gene TRBV20-1 combines with J gene TRBJ1-2; the D gene is possibly TRBD1 (6 bases). CDR3 loop: CSATSHRAHYGYTF. The CDR3 DNA follows: TGCAGTGCTACCTCCCACAGGGCCCACTATGGCTACACCTTC.